What follows describes a single TCR beta chain. The antigen it recognizes is unknown. Per-base qualities were not stored, and no clone one base away is much larger. This record belongs to a study of control samples from healthy donors and cancer patients (dated by TCRdb to about 2020). Library prep was done by the immunoSEQ multiplex PCR assay. TCRdb carries this immuneACCESS record with in-frame sequences only. Its versions omit some clonotypes, under half of them owing to an unresolved V gene in the studies checked, with the rest unexplained. The sample has approximately 80,000 clones on record, 75% to 95% of them singletons. 15% to 19% of the sample lies in the top ten. V is cut by 2 bases and J by 2 bases, and the space between the germline ends is 6 bases. The CDR3, from cysteine to phenylalanine, totals 14 residues. Only the CDR3 portion is preserved as DNA: 42 bases, with reading frame beginning at the first base. Sequences SEHNR (CDR1) and FQNEAQ (CDR2) are obtained from the germline V gene (reference sequence).

This TCR derives from a man aged 25-40 years in good health. The sequence is built from TRBV7-9 and TRBJ2-2, with an unclear D gene assignment. The sequencing sample was made of blood. The CDR3 is CASSLRQNTGELFF. The DNA is as follows: TGTGCCAGCAGCTTAAGACAAAACACCGGGGAGCTGTTTTTT.